Presented here are 10 T cell receptor beta chains from one specimen sequenced in a study of graft-versus-host responses after intestinal transplantation. Their antigen targets remain unknown. Profiling relied on immunoSEQ multiplex PCR, and the TCRdb table lists in-frame clones only, not all of them. This table holds under 100,000 clones, about 90% found once. Specimen: unstimulated CD8+ T cells sorted from spleen or lymph node cells, collected before transplant. These receptors came from a human donor who was the organ donor for an intestinal transplant.

This clone was detected a few times. The CDR3 DNA reads as TGTGCCAGCAGCCCCTGGGGACAGGCAGGCACTGAAGCTTTCTTT. It codes for CASSPWGQAGTEAFF. The V and J genes are TRBV9 and TRBJ1-1; 8 bases agree with TRBD1. Looked up from germline, CDR1 is SGDLS and CDR2 is YYNGEE. The CDR3 length is 15 residues. V trimming: 4 bases; J trimming: 4 bases; junction bases outside the gene matches: 9.

The chain is built from TRBV4-1 and TRBJ1-6; possibly TRBD1 for D (5 bases). There are 15 residues in the CDR3. Germline V gives CDR1 MGHRA, CDR2 YSYEKL. The V and J ends lost 1 base and 7 bases respectively, with 11 bases between them. CDR3 sequence reads: CASSQVPGKNSPLHF. Written as DNA, the CDR3 is TGCGCCAGCAGCCAAGTCCCAGGGAAGAATTCACCCCTCCACTTT.

The CDR3 region is CASSMGLAFNEQFF. The CDR3, as DNA: TGTGCCAGTAGTATGGGACTAGCGTTCAATGAGCAGTTCTTC. The V and J genes are TRBV19 and TRBJ2-1; 10 positions match TRBD2. CDR3 length: 14 amino acids. Losses at the gene ends were 3 bases for V and 6 bases for J; bases not matched to a gene: 2. Per germline, CDR1 LNHDA and CDR2 SQIVND (reference sequence).

V usage is TRBV5-4 and J usage is TRBJ2-1, with D perhaps matching TRBD1 (6 bases). V was pared by 4 bases and J by 0 bases, with 11 bases between. This CDR3 region has 15 residues. The germline CDR1 and CDR2 sequences are SGHNT and YYREEE (reference sequence). The CDR3 is CASSVRGSSYNEQFF. In DNA, the CDR3 is TGTGCCAGCAGCGTGAGGGGGAGCTCCTACAATGAGCAGTTCTTC.

The CDR3: CASSRRGGKETQYF. The CDR3 DNA sequence: TGTGCCAGCAGCCGGCGGGGGGGAAAAGAGACCCAGTACTTC. The chain carries TRBV7-7 and TRBJ2-5; 9 bases map to TRBD2. Germline values: CDR1 SSHAT, CDR2 FNYEAQ (reference sequence). J was trimmed by 3 bases and V by 5 bases; bases with no gene match: 4. The CDR3 has 14 residues.

This chain connects TRBV7-9 to TRBJ1-2; 9 bases map to TRBD1. This CDR3 comprises 16 residues. With 1 base clipped from V and 8 bases from J, the junction kept 11 bases outside the gene matches. The germline V gene encodes CDR1 SEHNR and CDR2 FQNEAQ (reference sequence). The CDR3 loop is CASSLGPRTGDRGYTF. CDR3 DNA: TGTGCCAGCAGCTTAGGTCCGAGGACAGGGGATCGGGGCTACACCTTC.

This clone was counted a few times. The chain links TRBV5-1 to TRBJ1-2; 12 nucleotides match TRBD1. This CDR3 has 16 amino acids. Germline CDR1 reads SGHRS; CDR2 reads YFSETQ. V gave up 6 bases and J gave up 5 bases; unmatched junction bases: 11. In nucleotides, the CDR3 is TGCGCCAGCACACCCGGGACAGGGGGCTTCTGGTATGGCTACACCTTC. Translating it yields CASTPGTGGFWYGYTF.

The rearrangement joins TRBV19 to TRBJ1-1; 7 bases map to TRBD1. With 3 bases clipped from V and 2 bases from J, the junction kept 3 bases outside the gene matches. Per the germline V gene, CDR1 is LNHDA and CDR2 is SQIVND (reference sequence). The CDR3 runs 14 residues. The CDR3 DNA is TGTGCCAGTAGTATCGGACAGGCAAACACTGAAGCTTTCTTT. It codes for CASSIGQANTEAFF.

The J gene is TRBJ2-5, the V gene TRBV5-3; no reliable D call. TRBV5-3 is recorded as an ORF, its role being uncertain. V lost 10 bases, J lost 3 bases, and 4 bases lay in between. CDR3 length: 9 residues. The CDR3 DNA sequence: TGTGCCCCTAAAGAGACCCAGTACTTC. As protein: CAPKETQYF.

The J gene is TRBJ2-1, the V gene TRBV4-1; 8 bases are a match to TRBD1. V shed 6 bases and J 6 bases; nucleotides not matched to a gene: 10. The CDR3 is 15 residues long. CDR1 is MGHRA and CDR2 is YSYEKL in the germline V gene. The CDR3 region has the DNA TGCGCCAGCAGTTCCGGACAGGGTTTATCCAATGAGCAGTTCTTC. This gives the protein CASSSGQGLSNEQFF.